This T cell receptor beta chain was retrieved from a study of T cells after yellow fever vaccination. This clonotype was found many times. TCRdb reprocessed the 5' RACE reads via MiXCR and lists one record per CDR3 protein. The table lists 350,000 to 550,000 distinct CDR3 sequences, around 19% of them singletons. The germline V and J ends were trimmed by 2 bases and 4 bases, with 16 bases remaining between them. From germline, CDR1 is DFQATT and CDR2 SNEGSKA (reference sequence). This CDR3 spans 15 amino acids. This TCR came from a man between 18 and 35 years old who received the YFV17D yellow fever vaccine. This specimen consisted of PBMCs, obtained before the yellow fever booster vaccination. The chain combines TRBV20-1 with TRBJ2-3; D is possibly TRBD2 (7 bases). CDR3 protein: CSARRGRERPDTQYF. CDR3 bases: TGCAGTGCTAGAAGGGGGAGGGAGCGTCCAGATACGCAGTATTTT.